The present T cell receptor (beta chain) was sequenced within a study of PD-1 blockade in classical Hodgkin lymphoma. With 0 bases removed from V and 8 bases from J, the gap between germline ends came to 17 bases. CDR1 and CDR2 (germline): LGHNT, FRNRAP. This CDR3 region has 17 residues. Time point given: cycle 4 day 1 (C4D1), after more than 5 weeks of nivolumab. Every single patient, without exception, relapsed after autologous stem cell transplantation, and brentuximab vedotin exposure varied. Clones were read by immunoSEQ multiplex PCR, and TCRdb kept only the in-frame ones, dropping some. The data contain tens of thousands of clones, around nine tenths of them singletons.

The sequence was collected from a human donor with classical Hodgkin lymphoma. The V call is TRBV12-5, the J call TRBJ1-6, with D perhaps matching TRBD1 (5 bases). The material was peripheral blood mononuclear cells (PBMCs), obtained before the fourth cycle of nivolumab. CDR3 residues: CASGLVLGDRVDSPLHF. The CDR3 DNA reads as TGTGCTAGTGGTTTGGTATTAGGTGACAGAGTAGATTCACCCCTCCACTTT.